Below, one T cell receptor beta chain is given with its context. Its matching antigen is unknown. This sample was included in a study of T cell responses to AZD1222 COVID-19 vaccine. Researchers grouped second doses given at about 4 or about 12 weeks into one pool. Assay used: immunoSEQ multiplex PCR; TCRdb lists only in-frame clones, some missing. This sample yields about 150,000 clones, of which roughly 90% are seen a single time; approximately 3.4% belongs to the top ten. General study findings and limits: Reportedly, nearly half of unique spike TCRs recognized epitopes outside B.1.351/B.1.1.7 mutations. Clonal diversity was possibly underestimated, and the donors were mostly white British, with more females. CD4 TCRs linked to vaccination spanned spike, dominating at 160-218 and 743-854.

The CDR3 is 20 residues long. V lost 6 bases, J lost 3 bases, and 31 bases lay in between. Germline V gene data show CDR1 as SGHRS and CDR2 as YFSETQ. This TCR came from an adult who received the AZD1222 COVID-19 vaccine. This chain connects TRBV5-1 to TRBJ1-5; D might be TRBD1 (6 bases). Material: peripheral blood, obtained 28 days after the second AZD1222 dose. Here the CDR3 DNA reads TGCGCCAGCATTGGCGATACCGACAGGTATGAAAGTAGGACCAATCAGCCCCAGCATTTT. Translation gives CASIGDTDRYESRTNQPQHF.